This is a list of T cell receptor beta chains from one sample in a study of shared clonotypes between healthy human individuals. Using immunoSEQ multiplex PCR, the repertoire was profiled, and TCRdb retains in-frame clones only, with some absent. The profile covers roughly 2.2 million clones, with about 90% appearing a single time and 0.37% taken by the ten largest. Sequencing input: naive CD4+ T cells from PBMCs. The source is a man aged 18 to 35 in good health. Some clones in this sample may be carry-over from other donors' samples. Each CDR3 is given without its conserved first and last residue. Each record gives: V gene, CDR3 protein.

TRBV7-3,ASSLTPWGNEQF
TRBV6-1,ASRLAGASYNEQF
TRBV7-2,ASSLQAWPTGELF
TRBV7-8,ASSLAARSGGNTIY
TRBV9,ASTTFGTGRTGELF
TRBV5-5,ASSRTAFQETQY
TRBV28,ASSPAGAGEDTEAF
TRBV5-1,ASSLGSSGKNIQY
TRBV7-8,ASSLGQAKVYGYT
TRBV7-2,ASTLGEGSSYEQY
TRBV27,ASSLMVLKGIDEQF
TRBV11-2,ASSLGRGGDTGELF
TRBV7-9,ASSLRLSGANVLT
TRBV6-5,ASSYGRGATNEKLF
TRBV7-3,ASSLVLGDTQY
TRBV9,ASSVGVAGGGQETQY
TRBV7-3,ASSLRGGYGELF
TRBV5-4,ASSVTGTGLVDYNEQF
TRBV27,ASRAQTGGRFYEQY
TRBV7-8,ASSFDSGSYNEQF
TRBV7-2,ASSHPLAGGLQETQY
TRBV9,ASSVANPGGYGVDGYT
TRBV7-9,ASSLQGTGANVLT
TRBV28,ASRLGRNEKLF
TRBV2,ASSEDRGSYEQY
TRBV7-9,ASSFGLAGGDTQY
TRBV7-6,ASSLEVAPSYEQY
TRBV19,AARTAGTDTQY
TRBV28,ASSKTGPNQPQH
TRBV4-3,ASSQDRGSSYEQY
TRBV9,ASGQNSGNEQF
TRBV9,ASSTGLVGGTDTQY
TRBV7-2,ASSLGRVSYNEQF
TRBV6-1,ASSEPGAGTDTQY